This T cell receptor (beta chain) comes out of a study of blood T cell repertoires in COVID-19. Turning to the study itself: Nucleic acid was either cDNA or gDNA, and it came from T cells, B-cell-depleted T cells, or PBMCs.

The germline V gene encodes CDR1 LNHDA and CDR2 SQIVND (reference sequence). The V and J ends lost 4 bases and 7 bases respectively, with 16 bases between them. The CDR3 extends over 14 amino acids. Produced via immunoSEQ multiplex PCR; TCRdb's table is partial and in-frame only. The sample carries 120,000 or so clones, 80% to 85% recorded once. The sequenced sample was peripheral blood. This rearrangement joins TRBV19 to TRBJ1-1, with unresolved D. The receptor was isolated from a woman in her fifties or sixties with acute or convalescent COVID-19. The CDR3: CASSTADSVDEAFF. The CDR3 DNA follows: TGTGCCAGTAGTACGGCAGACTCGGTGGATGAAGCTTTCTTT.